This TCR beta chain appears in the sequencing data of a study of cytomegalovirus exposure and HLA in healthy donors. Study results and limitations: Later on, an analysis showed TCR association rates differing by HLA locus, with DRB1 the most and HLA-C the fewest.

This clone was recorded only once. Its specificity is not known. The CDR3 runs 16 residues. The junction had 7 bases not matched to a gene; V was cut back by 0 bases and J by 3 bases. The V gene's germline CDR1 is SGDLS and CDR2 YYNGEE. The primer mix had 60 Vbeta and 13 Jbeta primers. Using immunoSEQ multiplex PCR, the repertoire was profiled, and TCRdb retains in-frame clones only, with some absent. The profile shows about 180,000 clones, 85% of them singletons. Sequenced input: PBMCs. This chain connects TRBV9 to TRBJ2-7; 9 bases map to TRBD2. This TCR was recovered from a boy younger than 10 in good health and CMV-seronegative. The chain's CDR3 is CASSVDSLAGIYEQYF. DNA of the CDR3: TGTGCCAGCAGCGTAGACTCGCTAGCGGGAATCTACGAGCAGTACTTC.